Presented here are 6 T cell receptor beta chains from one specimen sequenced in a study of cytomegalovirus exposure and HLA in healthy donors (dated by TCRdb to about 2017). The method was the immunoSEQ multiplex PCR assay. For the multiplex PCR, a mixture combining 60 forward primers for TCR Vbeta segments and 13 reverse primers for TCR Jbeta segments was used. In its TCRdb copy, this immuneACCESS table keeps in-frame sequences only and misses some clones. Where compared with another copy, unresolved V genes explain less than half of these, and the others have no known cause. Within this sample are around 150,000 clones, with around 79% of them counted one time only. The top ten clones comprise roughly 3.6% of the sample. Sequencing used PBMCs. The receptors shown here come from a human donor in good health.

A single count supports this clone. The chain has TRBV11-2 and TRBJ1-1, with D possibly matching TRBD1 (5 bases). CDR1 is SGHAT and CDR2 is FQNNGV in the germline V gene. Deletions cut 4 bases from V and 5 bases from J, with 14 bases between. CDR3 length: 14 amino acids. The CDR3 spells CASSSNRKRTEAFF. For the CDR3, the DNA is TGTGCCAGCAGCTCCAACAGGAAACGGACTGAAGCTTTCTTT. Using reference TRBV11-2 and TRBJ1-1 for the parts outside the CDR3, the full variable domain is EAGVAQSPRYKIIEKRQSVAFWCNPISGHATLYWYQQILGQGPKLLIQFQNNGVVDDSQLPKDRFSAERLKGVDSTLKIQPAKLEDSAVYLCASSSNRKRTEAFFGQGTRLTVV.

The chain is built from TRBV4-1 and TRBJ1-4, with 10 positions matching TRBD1. The CDR3 runs 15 residues. V gave up 1 base and J gave up 7 bases; unmatched junction bases: 3. Looked up from germline, CDR1 is MGHRA and CDR2 is YSYEKL. Here the CDR3 DNA reads TGCGCCAGCAGCCAAGGACAGGGGGCAGCTGAAAAACTGTTTTTT. Translating gives CASSQGQGAAEKLFF.

The V call is TRBV30, the J call TRBJ2-1; D perhaps matches TRBD2 (6 bases). Germline loops: CDR1 GTSNPN, CDR2 SVGIG (reference sequence). The CDR3 totals 13 residues. V was trimmed by 8 bases and J by 1 base, leaving 12 bases between them. CDR3 protein: CAAGDSSYNEQFF. CDR3 nucleotides: TGTGCCGCCGGGGACTCGTCCTACAATGAGCAGTTCTTC.

The J gene is TRBJ1-1, the V gene TRBV19; TRBD1 agrees at 8 bases. V lost 7 bases to trimming and J lost 2 bases; unmatched junction nucleotides: 9. The CDR3 length is 15 residues. CDR1 is LNHDA and CDR2 is SQIVND in the germline V gene (reference sequence). CDR3 in DNA: TGTGCCAGTACCCACAGGGGGATGAGCAACACTGAAGCTTTCTTT. It is translated as CASTHRGMSNTEAFF.

The CDR3 region has the DNA TGTGCCAGCAATAACCAGCGGAGATCCTACGAGCAGTACTTC. Translating it yields CASNNQRRSYEQYF. The gene calls are TRBV28 and TRBJ2-7; D perhaps matches TRBD2 (5 bases). Germline CDR1 reads MDHEN; CDR2 reads SYDVKM. The CDR3 consists of 14 residues. The V end was cut by 7 bases, the J end by 1 base, with 14 bases between.

This rearrangement joins TRBV4-1 to TRBJ2-7; 9 bases are a match to TRBD1. This CDR3 contains 16 residues. The trim removed 3 bases at V and 2 bases at J, leaving 8 bases unmatched. From germline, CDR1 is MGHRA and CDR2 YSYEKL. CDR3 in amino acids: CASSQGLGTGTYEQYF. The CDR3 DNA follows: TGCGCCAGCAGCCAGGGGTTAGGGACAGGGACCTACGAGCAGTACTTC.